This T cell receptor (beta chain) was obtained from a study of cytomegalovirus exposure and HLA in healthy donors. About the research overall: The 120 validation repertoires, a later analysis reported, used the same platform as the roughly 700 repertoires from the first cohort. Overall study findings and caveats: In the 120 or so validation repertoires, under 95% of cluster scores exceeded 0, per a later analysis. In vitro confirmation showed three CMV-associated chains to be CMV antigen specific. Rare TCR sequences predominated, though certain public TCRs were found in many donors.

Regarding this clone: Its antigen is as yet unknown.

Germline loops: CDR1 SGDLS, CDR2 YYNGEE. The CDR3 loop spans 17 amino acids. After removal of 2 bases from V and 5 bases from J, the junction contained 15 bases not matched to a gene. Generated by immunoSEQ multiplex PCR, the TCRdb table keeps only in-frame clones and is missing some. The data show about 330,000 clones, 70% to 90% seen once. This rearrangement joins TRBV9 to TRBJ2-7; 8 nucleotides line up with TRBD2. Material for sequencing was PBMCs. The clonotype originates from a woman aged 18-29 years in good health and CMV-seronegative. The CDR3 region is CASSVRGDRTSLHEQYF. The CDR3 nucleotides are TGTGCCAGCAGCGTCAGAGGGGACCGGACTAGCTTGCACGAGCAGTACTTC.